This is a list of T cell receptor beta chains from one sample in a study of T cell clonotyping in hematopoietic cell transplantation. The method was immunoSEQ multiplex PCR; TCRdb's version includes in-frame clones alone and lacks a portion of them. The sample has 35,000 to 45,000 clones; 88% are singletons. The sequencing input was peripheral blood mononuclear cells. The receptors shown here come from a woman aged 40 to 50 in good health. Some clones in this sample may be carry-over from other donors' samples. Each CDR3 is given with its conserved first and last residue. A D gene is named only where the DNA matches it firmly. Rows give clone size only sometimes, using once, few, many, or a class for an expanded clone.

abundance: few
d_gene: NA
v_gene: TRBV21-1
j_gene: TRBJ1-1
CDR3aa: CASSQTGGIGTEAFF
CDR3nt: TGTGCCAGCAGCCAGACAGGGGGCATTGGCACTGAAGCTTTCTTT

abundance: NA
d_gene: NA
v_gene: TRBV7-9
j_gene: TRBJ1-1
CDR3aa: CASSFREGEAFF
CDR3nt: TGTGCCAGCAGCTTCAGGGAGGGTGAAGCTTTCTTT

abundance: NA
d_gene: TRBD2
v_gene: TRBV30
j_gene: TRBJ2-7
CDR3aa: CAWSSGRGYEQYF
CDR3nt: TGTGCCTGGAGTAGCGGGAGAGGGTACGAGCAGTACTTC

abundance: NA
d_gene: NA
v_gene: TRBV6-1
j_gene: TRBJ1-3
CDR3aa: CASGKGRSSGNTIYF
CDR3nt: TGTGCCAGCGGGAAAGGACGGAGCTCTGGAAACACCATATATTTT

abundance: NA
d_gene: NA
v_gene: TRBV18
j_gene: TRBJ2-1
CDR3aa: CASSPPPGGTYNEQFF
CDR3nt: TGTGCCAGCTCACCACCCCCCGGCGGGACCTACAATGAGCAGTTCTTC

abundance: NA
d_gene: NA
v_gene: TRBV25-1
j_gene: TRBJ2-3
CDR3aa: CASSDFVELGDTQYF
CDR3nt: TGTGCCAGCAGTGATTTTGTGGAATTGGGAGATACGCAGTATTTT

abundance: NA
d_gene: NA
v_gene: TRBV5-1
j_gene: TRBJ2-7
CDR3aa: CASSLGGASYEQYF
CDR3nt: TGCGCCAGCAGTTTGGGGGGCGCGTCCTACGAGCAGTACTTC

abundance: NA
d_gene: NA
v_gene: TRBV7-6
j_gene: TRBJ1-1
CDR3aa: CASSLAGNTEAFF
CDR3nt: TGTGCCAGCAGCTTAGCAGGGAACACTGAAGCTTTCTTT

abundance: few
d_gene: NA
v_gene: TRBV9
j_gene: TRBJ2-7
CDR3aa: CASSVGSSARSYEQYF
CDR3nt: TGTGCCAGCAGCGTAGGGTCTAGCGCCAGGTCCTACGAGCAGTACTTC

abundance: NA
d_gene: NA
v_gene: TRBV28
j_gene: TRBJ2-4
CDR3aa: CASSRWDGKNIQYF
CDR3nt: TGTGCCAGCAGTCGCTGGGACGGCAAAAACATTCAGTACTTC

abundance: NA
d_gene: TRBD1
v_gene: TRBV25-1
j_gene: TRBJ2-5
CDR3aa: CASSEFIGTEETQYF
CDR3nt: TGTGCCAGCAGTGAATTTATAGGGACAGAAGAGACCCAGTACTTC

abundance: once
d_gene: NA
v_gene: TRBV19
j_gene: TRBJ2-1
CDR3aa: CASSIALARGNEQFF
CDR3nt: TGTGCCAGTAGTATCGCCTTGGCGAGAGGCAATGAGCAGTTCTTC

abundance: NA
d_gene: NA
v_gene: TRBV30
j_gene: TRBJ1-6
CDR3aa: CAWTFRGAPGNSPLHF
CDR3nt: TGTGCCTGGACGTTTCGCGGCGCCCCAGGAAATTCACCCCTCCACTTT

abundance: NA
d_gene: TRBD2
v_gene: TRBV9
j_gene: TRBJ2-1
CDR3aa: CASSRTSGMNNEQFF
CDR3nt: TGTGCCAGCAGTCGGACTAGCGGAATGAACAATGAGCAGTTCTTC

abundance: NA
d_gene: NA
v_gene: TRBV6-5
j_gene: TRBJ2-7
CDR3aa: CASSARRGAATEQYF
CDR3nt: TGTGCCAGCAGTGCCCGGAGGGGGGCCGCTACAGAGCAGTACTTC

abundance: NA
d_gene: NA
v_gene: TRBV2
j_gene: TRBJ2-1
CDR3aa: CASSVHNEQFF
CDR3nt: TGTGCCAGCAGTGTCCACAATGAGCAGTTCTTC

abundance: NA
d_gene: NA
v_gene: TRBV29-1
j_gene: TRBJ1-1
CDR3aa: CSVVKGFGEAFF
CDR3nt: TGCAGCGTTGTGAAGGGGTTCGGTGAAGCTTTCTTT

abundance: NA
d_gene: TRBD2
v_gene: TRBV5-1
j_gene: TRBJ2-3
CDR3aa: CASSSLAGVTDTQYF
CDR3nt: TGCGCCAGCAGCTCGCTAGCGGGAGTAACAGATACGCAGTATTTT

abundance: NA
d_gene: NA
v_gene: TRBV5-1
j_gene: TRBJ1-4
CDR3aa: CASSLGPQDREKLFF
CDR3nt: TGCGCCAGCAGCTTGGGGCCCCAAGATCGGGAAAAACTGTTTTTT

abundance: once
d_gene: NA
v_gene: TRBV29-1
j_gene: TRBJ1-2
CDR3aa: CSVEDATGFDGYTF
CDR3nt: TGCAGCGTTGAAGACGCAACAGGGTTTGATGGCTACACCTTC

abundance: NA
d_gene: NA
v_gene: TRBV10-3
j_gene: TRBJ2-1
CDR3aa: CAISDPFGASYNEQFF
CDR3nt: TGTGCCATCAGTGATCCCTTCGGGGCCTCCTACAATGAGCAGTTCTTC

abundance: NA
d_gene: NA
v_gene: TRBV7-2
j_gene: TRBJ2-1
CDR3aa: CASSLDRVGEQFF
CDR3nt: TGTGCCAGCAGCTTAGATCGGGTGGGTGAGCAGTTCTTC

abundance: few
d_gene: NA
v_gene: TRBV7-9
j_gene: TRBJ2-7
CDR3aa: CASSRDGYEQYF
CDR3nt: TGTGCCAGCAGCCGGGACGGCTACGAGCAGTACTTC

abundance: NA
d_gene: NA
v_gene: TRBV29-1
j_gene: TRBJ2-7
CDR3aa: CSVTDGHYEQYF
CDR3nt: TGCAGCGTCACCGACGGGCACTACGAGCAGTACTTC

abundance: NA
d_gene: TRBD2
v_gene: TRBV29-1
j_gene: TRBJ2-3
CDR3aa: CSVEGGRAGTDTQYF
CDR3nt: TGCAGCGTTGAAGGTGGGAGGGCCGGCACAGATACGCAGTATTTT

abundance: NA
d_gene: TRBD2
v_gene: TRBV10-2
j_gene: TRBJ2-2
CDR3aa: CATPLAGGKGELFF
CDR3nt: TGCGCCACCCCGCTAGCGGGAGGGAAAGGGGAGCTGTTTTTT

abundance: once
d_gene: NA
v_gene: TRBV9
j_gene: TRBJ1-2
CDR3aa: CASSGEPGVNYGYTF
CDR3nt: TGTGCCAGCAGCGGGGAGCCCGGAGTTAACTATGGCTACACCTTC

abundance: NA
d_gene: TRBD2
v_gene: TRBV25-1
j_gene: TRBJ2-3
CDR3aa: CASSVVPGGGFTDTQYF
CDR3nt: TGTGCCAGCAGTGTAGTGCCCGGGGGGGGTTTCACAGATACGCAGTATTTT

abundance: NA
d_gene: TRBD1
v_gene: TRBV30
j_gene: TRBJ2-5
CDR3aa: CAWRTGGGETQYF
CDR3nt: TGTGCCTGGAGAACAGGGGGCGGGGAGACCCAGTACTTC

abundance: NA
d_gene: TRBD2
v_gene: TRBV9
j_gene: TRBJ2-1
CDR3aa: CASSVGVAGGEQFF
CDR3nt: TGTGCCAGCAGCGTAGGGGTAGCGGGAGGTGAGCAGTTCTTC

abundance: NA
d_gene: TRBD1
v_gene: TRBV7-3
j_gene: TRBJ2-7
CDR3aa: CASSPEGQGDEQYF
CDR3nt: TGTGCCAGCAGCCCAGAGGGACAGGGCGACGAGCAGTACTTC

abundance: once
d_gene: NA
v_gene: TRBV7-2
j_gene: TRBJ2-7
CDR3aa: CASSLAHGYEQYF
CDR3nt: TGTGCCAGCAGCTTAGCGCACGGGTACGAGCAGTACTTC

abundance: NA
d_gene: NA
v_gene: TRBV29-1
j_gene: TRBJ1-1
CDR3aa: CSVDRNREAFF
CDR3nt: TGCAGCGTCGACAGAAACCGTGAAGCTTTCTTT

abundance: NA
d_gene: NA
v_gene: TRBV15
j_gene: TRBJ2-3
CDR3aa: CATSGEGSTDTQYF
CDR3nt: TGTGCCACCAGCGGCGAGGGGTCCACAGATACGCAGTATTTT

abundance: NA
d_gene: NA
v_gene: TRBV4-1
j_gene: TRBJ2-3
CDR3aa: CASRRQPSSTDTQYF
CDR3nt: TGCGCCAGCAGGCGACAACCGTCTAGCACAGATACGCAGTATTTT

abundance: NA
d_gene: NA
v_gene: TRBV19
j_gene: TRBJ1-5
CDR3aa: CASSGASGINQPQHF
CDR3nt: TGTGCCAGTAGTGGGGCCTCGGGGATAAATCAGCCCCAGCATTTT

abundance: NA
d_gene: NA
v_gene: TRBV10-3
j_gene: TRBJ2-7
CDR3aa: CAISEGQSYEQYF
CDR3nt: TGTGCCATCAGTGAGGGGCAGTCTTACGAGCAGTACTTC

abundance: NA
d_gene: TRBD2
v_gene: TRBV5-1
j_gene: TRBJ2-3
CDR3aa: CASTLAESTDTQYF
CDR3nt: TGCGCCAGCACTCTAGCGGAAAGCACAGATACGCAGTATTTT

abundance: NA
d_gene: NA
v_gene: TRBV5-5
j_gene: TRBJ1-5
CDR3aa: CASSLAGFGPQHF
CDR3nt: TGTGCCAGCAGCTTGGCGGGGTTTGGGCCCCAGCATTTT

abundance: NA
d_gene: NA
v_gene: TRBV7-8
j_gene: TRBJ2-1
CDR3aa: CASSFAQYNEQFF
CDR3nt: TGTGCCAGCAGCTTTGCACAGTACAATGAGCAGTTCTTC

abundance: NA
d_gene: TRBD1
v_gene: TRBV4-3
j_gene: TRBJ2-7
CDR3aa: CASSQESGTGGYEQYF
CDR3nt: TGCGCCAGCAGCCAAGAATCCGGGACAGGGGGCTACGAGCAGTACTTC

abundance: NA
d_gene: NA
v_gene: TRBV29-1
j_gene: TRBJ2-1
CDR3aa: CSVRLYNEQFF
CDR3nt: TGCAGCGTTCGCCTGTACAATGAGCAGTTCTTC

abundance: NA
d_gene: NA
v_gene: TRBV7-6
j_gene: TRBJ1-1
CDR3aa: CASSFGGGMAEAFF
CDR3nt: TGTGCCAGCAGCTTTGGGGGTGGTATGGCTGAAGCTTTCTTT

abundance: NA
d_gene: NA
v_gene: TRBV15
j_gene: TRBJ1-3
CDR3aa: CATSRDRGFGNTIYF
CDR3nt: TGTGCCACCAGCAGAGATCGAGGGTTCGGAAACACCATATATTTT

abundance: NA
d_gene: TRBD2
v_gene: TRBV29-1
j_gene: TRBJ2-3
CDR3aa: CSVRTSATDTQYF
CDR3nt: TGCAGCGTCCGGACTAGCGCCACAGATACGCAGTATTTT

abundance: NA
d_gene: NA
v_gene: TRBV28
j_gene: TRBJ2-1
CDR3aa: CASSLSRLRGEQFF
CDR3nt: TGTGCCAGCAGTTTATCAAGATTGAGGGGTGAGCAGTTCTTC

abundance: once
d_gene: NA
v_gene: TRBV9
j_gene: TRBJ1-2
CDR3aa: CASSVAPSSRGRQDTNYGYTF
CDR3nt: TGTGCCAGCAGCGTAGCTCCCAGCTCCCGGGGAAGACAGGATACTAACTATGGCTACACCTTC

abundance: NA
d_gene: NA
v_gene: TRBV29-1
j_gene: TRBJ2-2
CDR3aa: CSTPGLENTGELFF
CDR3nt: TGCAGCACACCGGGACTGGAAAACACCGGGGAGCTGTTTTTT

abundance: NA
d_gene: TRBD1
v_gene: TRBV2
j_gene: TRBJ1-1
CDR3aa: CASSAPQGADTEAFF
CDR3nt: TGTGCCAGCAGTGCGCCACAGGGGGCTGACACTGAAGCTTTCTTT

abundance: NA
d_gene: NA
v_gene: TRBV25-1
j_gene: TRBJ2-3
CDR3aa: CASSEYSLTDTQYF
CDR3nt: TGTGCCAGCAGTGAATACAGTTTGACAGATACGCAGTATTTT

abundance: NA
d_gene: TRBD2
v_gene: TRBV9
j_gene: TRBJ2-7
CDR3aa: CASSLAGGGYEQYF
CDR3nt: TGTGCCAGCAGCTTAGCGGGGGGGGGATACGAGCAGTACTTC

abundance: NA
d_gene: NA
v_gene: TRBV10-2
j_gene: TRBJ2-7
CDR3aa: CASSVSYEQYF
CDR3nt: TGCGCCAGCAGTGTCTCCTACGAGCAGTACTTC

abundance: NA
d_gene: NA
v_gene: TRBV7-2
j_gene: TRBJ2-7
CDR3aa: CASSQSSVSSYEQYF
CDR3nt: TGTGCCAGCAGCCAATCTAGCGTTTCGAGCTACGAGCAGTACTTC

abundance: once
d_gene: NA
v_gene: TRBV19
j_gene: TRBJ2-1
CDR3aa: CASTVGGLYNEQFF
CDR3nt: TGTGCCAGTACTGTGGGGGGCCTCTACAATGAGCAGTTCTTC

abundance: NA
d_gene: TRBD2
v_gene: TRBV7-8
j_gene: TRBJ2-6
CDR3aa: CASRTSGNSGANVLTF
CDR3nt: TGTGCCAGCAGGACTAGCGGGAACTCTGGGGCCAACGTCCTGACTTTC

abundance: NA
d_gene: TRBD1
v_gene: TRBV4-1
j_gene: TRBJ1-5
CDR3aa: CASSQDWKAAGGRAQHF
CDR3nt: TGCGCCAGCAGCCAAGACTGGAAGGCGGCAGGGGGTCGGGCCCAGCATTTT

abundance: NA
d_gene: NA
v_gene: TRBV5-6
j_gene: TRBJ1-3
CDR3aa: CASSSPAGNTIYF
CDR3nt: TGTGCCAGCAGCTCCCCCGCTGGAAACACCATATATTTT

abundance: NA
d_gene: TRBD1
v_gene: TRBV7-3
j_gene: TRBJ2-3
CDR3aa: CASTTGQGTDTQYF
CDR3nt: TGTGCCAGCACCACCGGACAGGGCACAGATACGCAGTATTTT

abundance: NA
d_gene: NA
v_gene: TRBV25-1
j_gene: TRBJ2-2
CDR3aa: CASSGWDSGELFF
CDR3nt: TGTGCCAGCAGTGGGTGGGATTCCGGGGAGCTGTTTTTT